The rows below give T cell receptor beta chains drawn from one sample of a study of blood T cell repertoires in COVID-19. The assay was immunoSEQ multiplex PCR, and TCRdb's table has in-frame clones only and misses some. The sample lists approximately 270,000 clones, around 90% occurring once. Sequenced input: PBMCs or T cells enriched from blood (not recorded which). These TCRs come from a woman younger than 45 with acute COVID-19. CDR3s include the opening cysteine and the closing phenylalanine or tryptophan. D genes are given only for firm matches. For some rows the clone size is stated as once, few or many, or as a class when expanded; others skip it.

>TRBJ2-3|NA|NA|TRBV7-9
CASSGGDTQYF
TGTGCCAGCAGCGGGGGGGATACGCAGTATTTT
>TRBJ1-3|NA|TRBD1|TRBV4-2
CASSQKGQDTGNTIYF
TGTGCCAGCAGCCAAAAAGGACAGGATACTGGAAACACCATATATTTT
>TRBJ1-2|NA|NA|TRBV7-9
CASSSIGADKRNTF
TGTGCCAGCAGCTCTATAGGGGCGGACAAGAGAAACACCTTC
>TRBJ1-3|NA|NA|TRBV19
CASSTGNSGNTIYF
TGTGCCAGTAGTACAGGGAACTCTGGAAACACCATATATTTT
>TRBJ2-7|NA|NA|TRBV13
CASSLGDRGYEQYF
TGTGCCAGCAGCTTAGGGGACAGAGGCTACGAGCAGTACTTC
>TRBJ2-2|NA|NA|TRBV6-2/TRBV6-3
CASSHPFWGGQNTGELFF
TGTGCCAGCAGTCACCCCTTCTGGGGGGGGCAAAACACCGGGGAGCTGTTTTTT
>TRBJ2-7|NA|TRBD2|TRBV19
CASTVTGTSGATEEQYF
TGTGCCAGTACCGTGACCGGGACTAGCGGAGCTACGGAGGAGCAGTACTTC
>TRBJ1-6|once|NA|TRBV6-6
CASSSSRGGVDLPLHF
TGTGCCAGCAGTTCCTCCCGAGGGGGGGTCGATCTCCCCCTCCACTTT
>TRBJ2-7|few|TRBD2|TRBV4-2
CATGRASYEQYF
TGTGCCACCGGGAGGGCGTCCTACGAGCAGTACTTC
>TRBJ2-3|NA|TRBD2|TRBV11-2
CASSLVLAGGPFGTDTQYF
TGTGCCAGCAGCTTAGTGCTAGCGGGAGGGCCCTTTGGCACAGATACGCAGTATTTT
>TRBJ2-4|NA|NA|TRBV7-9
CASSLALSVGGTTKNIQYF
TGTGCCAGCAGCTTAGCGCTGTCTGTCGGGGGAACAACCAAAAACATTCAGTACTTC
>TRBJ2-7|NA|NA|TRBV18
CASSPWGDADEQYF
TGTGCCAGCTCACCATGGGGGGACGCGGACGAGCAGTACTTC
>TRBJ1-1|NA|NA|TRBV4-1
CASSQGRTEAFF
TGCGCCAGCAGCCAAGGGCGGACTGAAGCTTTCTTT
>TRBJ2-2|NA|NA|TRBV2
CASSEKRYTGELFF
TGTGCCAGCAGTGAGAAGCGGTACACCGGGGAGCTGTTTTTT
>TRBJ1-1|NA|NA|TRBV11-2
CASSLGRGGEAFF
TGTGCCAGCAGCTTAGGAAGGGGTGGTGAAGCTTTCTTT
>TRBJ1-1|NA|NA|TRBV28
CASPKGTLTGENTEAFF
TGTGCCAGCCCCAAGGGGACGCTGACAGGAGAAAACACTGAAGCTTTCTTT